The entry below describes one T cell receptor (beta chain). The antigen is undetermined. Some clones are missing from TCRdb's copy, which holds only in-frame ones; the method was immunoSEQ multiplex PCR. This table holds about 33,000 clones, 90% to 95% found once. The record originates from a study of circulating and synovial CD4+ cells in juvenile arthritis. General study results and limits: CPL versus bulk CD4 samples: T cell genome counts differed by at least an order of magnitude. Compared with bulk blood, circulating pathogenic-like lymphocytes shared substantially more CDR3 sequences with synovial T cells. Measured synovium overlap likely understates the true shared repertoire.

This CDR3 spans 17 amino acids. Germline V gene sequence: CDR1 LNHDA, CDR2 SQIVND (reference sequence). The junction had 14 bases not matched to a gene; V was cut back by 9 bases and J by 0 bases. The sequencing sample was made of CD4+ T cells from blood. The receptor's source is a human donor with juvenile idiopathic arthritis. The chain couples TRBV19 to TRBJ1-5, with 7 bases lining up with TRBD1. The DNA for the CDR3 is TGTGCCAGCCAGAGCAGAAGACAGGGTTATAGCAATCAGCCCCAGCATTTT. It codes for CASQSRRQGYSNQPQHF. Combining the CDR3 with reference TRBV19 and TRBJ1-5 gives the whole variable domain DGGITQSPKYLFRKEGQNVTLSCEQNLNHDAMYWYRQDPGQGLRLIYYSQIVNDFQKGDIAEGYSVSREKKESFPLTVTSAQKNPTAFYLCASQSRRQGYSNQPQHFGDGTRLSIL.